The rows below give T cell receptor beta chains drawn from one sample of a study of technical replicates of blood from several donors. Libraries were prepared by immunoSEQ multiplex PCR; TCRdb keeps only in-frame clonotypes and omits some of them. The table has approximately 79,000 clones, around 97% seen once. Sequenced input: T cells isolated from PBMCs. Receptor source: a human donor in good health. Each CDR3 is given with its conserved first and last residue. The D gene is left open where the match is weak. Part of the rows lack a size; the others show once, few, many or a class for expanded clones.

j_call,clone_size,v_call,d_call,cdr3_nt,cdr3_aa
TRBJ1-1,.,TRBV28,TRBD1,TGTGCCAGCAGTCCCGGGACAGGCTTGTTCCACACTGAAGCTTTCTTT,CASSPGTGLFHTEAFF
TRBJ1-2,.,TRBV28,TRBD1,TGTGCCAGCAGCCGGGACAGGGGAGGCTATGGCTACACCTTC,CASSRDRGGYGYTF
TRBJ1-1,.,TRBV2,.,TGTGCCTTAACCTCAGGGAACACTGAAGCTTTCTTT,CALTSGNTEAFF
TRBJ2-7,.,TRBV11-2,TRBD1,TGTGCCAGCAGCCAGGGGTTTGGACAGGGGACCTACGAGCAGTACTTC,CASSQGFGQGTYEQYF
TRBJ1-2,.,TRBV28,.,TGTGCCAGCAGTTTAGCCCCGAGTGATGGCTACACCTTC,CASSLAPSDGYTF
TRBJ2-1,.,TRBV5-6,.,TGTGCCAGCAGTTCGAACCGACTAGAGCAGTTCTTC,CASSSNRLEQFF
TRBJ2-5,once,TRBV11-3,.,TGTGCCAGCACCCATGGGACATACCAAGAGACCCAGTACTTC,CASTHGTYQETQYF
TRBJ2-5,few,TRBV5-1,TRBD1,TGCGCCAGCAGCTTGGTGGGACAGAAGCAAGAGACCCAGTACTTC,CASSLVGQKQETQYF
TRBJ2-4,.,TRBV4-1,TRBD1,TGCGCCAGCAGCCTAGGGACAGTTCGCATTCAGTACTTC,CASSLGTVRIQYF
TRBJ2-7,.,TRBV6-6,TRBD1,TGTGCCAGCACCCCCACGACAGGGAGCTCCTACGAGCAGTACTTC,CASTPTTGSSYEQYF
TRBJ2-2,.,TRBV5-6,TRBD1,TGTGCCAGCAGCTCCGGGACAGGGGACACCGGGGAGCTGTTTTTT,CASSSGTGDTGELFF
TRBJ2-1,.,TRBV11-3,TRBD1,TGTGCCAGCAGTTCCCGACAGGGACACTACAATGAGCAGTTCTTC,CASSSRQGHYNEQFF
TRBJ2-1,.,TRBV29-1,TRBD2,TGCAGCGTTGATACTAGCGGGAGATATGAAAATGAGCAGTTCTTC,CSVDTSGRYENEQFF
TRBJ2-3,.,TRBV6-1,.,TGTGCCAGCGGCCGGGAGTTCGTTGTAACAGATACGCAGTATTTT,CASGREFVVTDTQYF
TRBJ2-5,.,TRBV6-5,TRBD1,TGTGCCAGCAGGGGGCCGGGACAGGCTGAAGAGACCCAGTACTTC,CASRGPGQAEETQYF
TRBJ2-1,.,TRBV6-1,TRBD2,TGTGCCAGCAGTGAAGGGCGGGAGGCTTACAATGAGCAGTTCTTC,CASSEGREAYNEQFF
TRBJ1-1,.,TRBV9,.,TGTGCCAGCAGCGGAGGCGGGGGACGGTACACGGCTGAAGCTTTCTTT,CASSGGGGRYTAEAFF
TRBJ1-2,.,TRBV6-1,TRBD1,TGTGCCAGCAGTGAAGGTAGTAGGGGGCCATATGGCTACACCTTC,CASSEGSRGPYGYTF
TRBJ2-3,once,TRBV4-2,TRBD2,TGTGCCAGCAGCCCGTTAGCGGGAGCTGATACGCAGTATTTT,CASSPLAGADTQYF
TRBJ2-2,.,TRBV4-3,TRBD1,TGCGCCAGCAGCCAAGGGACAGGGGGCTCCGGGGAGCTGTTTTTT,CASSQGTGGSGELFF
TRBJ2-2,.,TRBV28,.,TGTGCCAGCAGTTCCGCGGGACTCTCCACCGGGGAGCTGTTTTTT,CASSSAGLSTGELFF
TRBJ1-4,.,TRBV9,TRBD1,TGTGCCAGCAGCGTTAGTAGGGACAGCCTTAATGAAAAACTGTTTTTT,CASSVSRDSLNEKLFF
TRBJ1-1,.,TRBV5-1,.,TGCGCCAGCAGCTCTCTAACCCAATACACTGAAGCTTTCTTT,CASSSLTQYTEAFF
TRBJ2-2,.,TRBV4-1,.,TGCGCCAGCAGCCAGTTCATTCCGAACACCGGGGAGCTGTTTTTT,CASSQFIPNTGELFF
TRBJ2-3,.,TRBV7-2,.,TGTGCCAGCAGCCTCTACTCGCGGGATTTAGATACGCAGTATTTT,CASSLYSRDLDTQYF
TRBJ2-3,.,TRBV9,TRBD2,TGTGCCAGCAGCGTGGCTAGCGGGAGGGCCCCAGATACGCAGTATTTT,CASSVASGRAPDTQYF
TRBJ2-3,.,TRBV27,.,TGTGCCAGCAGTTGGCGGAGCACAGATACGCAGTATTTT,CASSWRSTDTQYF
TRBJ1-1,.,TRBV15,.,TGTGCCACCAGCTCCCCCCAAGAGTGGAGTCTTGAAGCTTTCTTT,CATSSPQEWSLEAFF
TRBJ2-2,.,TRBV4-1,.,TGCGCCAGCAGCTATACAGGGAGGGCCGGGGAGCTGTTTTTT,CASSYTGRAGELFF
TRBJ2-1,.,TRBV4-2,TRBD1,TGTGCCAGCAGCCAAGGACAGGGAATTAAGAACAATGAGCAGTTCTTC,CASSQGQGIKNNEQFF
TRBJ1-2,.,TRBV9,.,TGTGCCAGCAGCGTAGACAGGGACTATGGCTACACCTTC,CASSVDRDYGYTF
TRBJ2-5,.,TRBV4-1,TRBD2,TGCGCCAGCAGCCAAGGTGGGGGGGAGAGCCAAGAGACCCAGTACTTC,CASSQGGGESQETQYF
TRBJ2-7,.,TRBV5-1,.,TGCGCCAGCAGCTTGGGCGGCTACGAGCAGTACTTC,CASSLGGYEQYF
TRBJ2-3,once,TRBV30,TRBD2,TGTGCCTGGGGCGGACTAGCGGGAGTGAGCACAGATACGCAGTATTTT,CAWGGLAGVSTDTQYF
TRBJ1-1,.,TRBV6-5,.,TGTGCCAGCAGTTATGGCGGCACTGAAGCTTTCTTT,CASSYGGTEAFF
TRBJ2-3,.,TRBV6-5,.,TGTGCCAGCCGGCAGGCTGTGAGCACAGATACGCAGTATTTT,CASRQAVSTDTQYF
TRBJ2-3,.,TRBV4-2,.,TGTGCCAGCAGCCAAGATCTCGGCGGCAGCGGCCATAGCACAGATACGCAGTATTTT,CASSQDLGGSGHSTDTQYF
TRBJ2-7,.,TRBV4-3,TRBD2,TGCGCCAGCAGCCGAAGCAATAGCGGGACCCTGCCCTACGAGCAGTACTTC,CASSRSNSGTLPYEQYF
TRBJ1-5,.,TRBV30,TRBD1,TGTGCCTGGGGGACAGGGGGCAATCAGCCCCAGCATTTT,CAWGTGGNQPQHF
TRBJ1-1,.,TRBV6-5,.,TGTGCCAGCAGTCCAGGGCAGAACACTGAAGCTTTCTTT,CASSPGQNTEAFF
TRBJ1-4,.,TRBV6-5,.,TGTGCCAGCAGTTACTCGGGCGGGCAGGATGAAAAACTGTTTTTT,CASSYSGGQDEKLFF